The source of this TCR beta chain is a study of regulatory T cells in long-lasting Graves disease. Arm-PCR of CDR3 regions and iRepertoire HTBI primers were used to build TCR beta libraries. TCRdb fed the multiplex PCR reads into MiXCR, producing one record per CDR3 protein. The sample shows 380,000 or so distinct CDR3 sequences, roughly 17% of them seen only once. V was shortened by 4 bases and J by 8 bases, with 18 bases between the two germline ends. The CDR3 consists of 15 residues. CDR1 ENHRY and CDR2 SYGVKD come from the germline V gene. Time point described: newly diagnosed GD, antithyroid drugs for less than 3 months. Extracted RNA from PBMCs served as the source of the TCR library. Each of the patients was recruited from an endocrinology department situated in Xi'an, China. Study-wide results and caveats: Relative to new patients (around 1,000), persistent patients exhibited greater sharing of public clonotypes (2,741).

As concerns this clonotype: Its antigen is undetermined.

The same data also contributed to another study, on T cells in Graves' hyperthyroidism and ophthalmopathy.

Material: peripheral blood mononuclear cells (PBMCs), obtained at new diagnosis, from a patient treated with antithyroid drugs. J is TRBJ2-1 and V is TRBV10-3; a possible D gene is TRBD1 (6 bases). The receptor's source is a woman younger than 30 with Graves disease. The CDR3 region has the DNA TGTGCCATCAGTGGGACAGCCGGGGCATTCGATGAGCAGTTCTTC. Translation gives CAISGTAGAFDEQFF.